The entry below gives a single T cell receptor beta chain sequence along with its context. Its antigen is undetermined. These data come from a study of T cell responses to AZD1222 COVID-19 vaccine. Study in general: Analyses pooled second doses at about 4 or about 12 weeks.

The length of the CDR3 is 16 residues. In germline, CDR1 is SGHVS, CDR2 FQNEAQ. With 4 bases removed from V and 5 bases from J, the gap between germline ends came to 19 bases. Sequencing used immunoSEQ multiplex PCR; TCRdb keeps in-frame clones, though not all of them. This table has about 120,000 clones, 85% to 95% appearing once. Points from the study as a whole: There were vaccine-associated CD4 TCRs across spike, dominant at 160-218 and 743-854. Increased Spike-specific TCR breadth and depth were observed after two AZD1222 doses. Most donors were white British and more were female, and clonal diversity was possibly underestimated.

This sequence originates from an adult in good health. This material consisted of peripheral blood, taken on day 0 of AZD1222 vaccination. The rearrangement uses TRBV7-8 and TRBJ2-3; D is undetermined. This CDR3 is CASSSRRMDLRDTQYF. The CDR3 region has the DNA TGTGCCAGCAGCTCACGAAGGATGGACCTTCGAGATACGCAGTATTTT.